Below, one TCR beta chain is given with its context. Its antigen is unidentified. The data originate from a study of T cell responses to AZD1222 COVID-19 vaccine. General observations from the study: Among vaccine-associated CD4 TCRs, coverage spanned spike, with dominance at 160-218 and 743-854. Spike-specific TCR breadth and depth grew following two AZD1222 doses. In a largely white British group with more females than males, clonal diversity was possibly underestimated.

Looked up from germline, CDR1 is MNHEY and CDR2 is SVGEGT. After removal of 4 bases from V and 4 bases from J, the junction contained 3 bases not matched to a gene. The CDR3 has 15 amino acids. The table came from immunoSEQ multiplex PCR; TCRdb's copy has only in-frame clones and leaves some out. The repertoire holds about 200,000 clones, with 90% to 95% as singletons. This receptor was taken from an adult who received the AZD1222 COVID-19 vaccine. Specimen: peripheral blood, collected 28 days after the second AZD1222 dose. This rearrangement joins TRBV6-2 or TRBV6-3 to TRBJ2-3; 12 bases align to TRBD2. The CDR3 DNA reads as TGTGCCAGCAGTTCACCTAGCGGGGGGGCAGATACGCAGTATTTT. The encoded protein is CASSSPSGGADTQYF.